One sample yielded the 3 T cell receptor beta chains listed below, sequenced in a study of T cell repertoires in cytomegalovirus infection. Their antigens are not known. MiXCR, run by TCRdb on the reads, gives a single entry per CDR3 protein. The table has approximately 910,000 distinct CDR3 sequences, approximately 32% seen once; the top ten hold 13%. Material: cultured CD8+ T cells from PBMCs, obtained from culture after CMV antigen stimulation. The origin of the receptors is a human donor in good health (CMV status not recorded). Some clones in this sample may be carry-over from other donors' samples.

V gene TRBV29-1 combines with J gene TRBJ2-7; D gene ambiguous. Germline loops: CDR1 SQVTM, CDR2 ANQGSEA. Trimming removed 5 bases from V and 0 bases from J, with 8 bases in between. CDR3 length: 12 amino acids. The chain's CDR3 is CSVQLNSYEQYF. As DNA, the CDR3 is TGCAGCGTTCAACTGAACTCCTACGAGCAGTACTTC.

This chain joins TRBV7-9 and TRBJ2-3, with 9 bases that match TRBD2. J lost 6 bases, V lost 5 bases, and 6 bases had no gene match. Germline V lookup: CDR1 SEHNR, CDR2 FQNEAQ (reference sequence). This CDR3 has 14 residues. DNA for the CDR3: TGTGCCAGCAGCGGGACTAGCCGTTCCGATACGCAGTATTTT. Translating gives CASSGTSRSDTQYF.

This clonotype was recorded many times. The chain combines TRBV6-2 or TRBV6-3 with TRBJ2-3; the match to TRBD2 covers 9 bases. Trimming cost V 6 bases and J 2 bases; bases outside gene matches: 3. Germline lookup yields CDR1 MNHEY and CDR2 SVGEGT. This CDR3 spans 14 amino acids. The CDR3 spells CASRPGLATDTQYF. For the CDR3, the DNA is TGTGCCAGCAGACCGGGACTAGCCACAGATACGCAGTATTTT.